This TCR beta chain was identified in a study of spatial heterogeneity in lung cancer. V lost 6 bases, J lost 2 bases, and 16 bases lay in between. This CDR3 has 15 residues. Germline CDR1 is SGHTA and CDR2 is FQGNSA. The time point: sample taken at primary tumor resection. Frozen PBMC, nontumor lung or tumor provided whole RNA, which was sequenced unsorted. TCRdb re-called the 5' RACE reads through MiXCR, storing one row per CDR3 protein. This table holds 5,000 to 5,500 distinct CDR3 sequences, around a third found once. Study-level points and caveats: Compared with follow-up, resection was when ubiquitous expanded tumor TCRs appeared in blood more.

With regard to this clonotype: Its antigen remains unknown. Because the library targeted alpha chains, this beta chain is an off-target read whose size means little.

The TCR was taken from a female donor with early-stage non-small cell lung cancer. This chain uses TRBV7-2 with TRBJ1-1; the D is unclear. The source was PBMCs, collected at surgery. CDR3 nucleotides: TGTGCCAGCAGTCGTGGACTCTTGGTTAACACTGAAGCTTTCTTT. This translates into CASSRGLLVNTEAFF. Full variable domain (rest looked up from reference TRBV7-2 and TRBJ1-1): GAGVSQSPSNKVTEKGKDVELRCDPISGHTALYWYRQSLGQGLEFLIYFQGNSAPDKSGLPSDRFSAERTGGSVSTLTIQRTQQEDSAVYLCASSRGLLVNTEAFFGQGTRLTVV.